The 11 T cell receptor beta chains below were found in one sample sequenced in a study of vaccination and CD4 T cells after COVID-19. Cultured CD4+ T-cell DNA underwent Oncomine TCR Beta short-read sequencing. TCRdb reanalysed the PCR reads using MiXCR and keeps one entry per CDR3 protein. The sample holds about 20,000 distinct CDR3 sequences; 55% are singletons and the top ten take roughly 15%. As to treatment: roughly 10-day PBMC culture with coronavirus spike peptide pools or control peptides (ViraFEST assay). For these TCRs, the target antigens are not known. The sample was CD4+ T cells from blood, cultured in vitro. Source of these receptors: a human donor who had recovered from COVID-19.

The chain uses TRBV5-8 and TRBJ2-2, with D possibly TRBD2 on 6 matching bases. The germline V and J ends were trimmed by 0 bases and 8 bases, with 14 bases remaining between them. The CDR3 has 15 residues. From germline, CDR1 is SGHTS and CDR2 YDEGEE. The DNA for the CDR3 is TGTGCCAGCAGCTTGGATTGGGGAGGAGCTGGGGAGCTGTTTTTT. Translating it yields CASSLDWGGAGELFF.

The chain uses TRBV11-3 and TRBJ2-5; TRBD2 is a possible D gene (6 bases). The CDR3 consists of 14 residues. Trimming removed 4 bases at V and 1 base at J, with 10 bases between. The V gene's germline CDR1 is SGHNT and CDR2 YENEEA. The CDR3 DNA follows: TGTGCCAGCAGCTCCGGGACTGTCCAAGAGACCCAGTACTTC. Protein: CASSSGTVQETQYF.

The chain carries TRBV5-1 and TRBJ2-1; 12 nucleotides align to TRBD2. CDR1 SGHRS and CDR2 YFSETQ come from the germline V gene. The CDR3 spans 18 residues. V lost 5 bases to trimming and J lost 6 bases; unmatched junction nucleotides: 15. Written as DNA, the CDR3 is TGCGCCAGCAGTATTCGGGGGTCGACTAGCGGGGGCTTCAATGAGCAGTTCTTC. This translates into CASSIRGSTSGGFNEQFF.

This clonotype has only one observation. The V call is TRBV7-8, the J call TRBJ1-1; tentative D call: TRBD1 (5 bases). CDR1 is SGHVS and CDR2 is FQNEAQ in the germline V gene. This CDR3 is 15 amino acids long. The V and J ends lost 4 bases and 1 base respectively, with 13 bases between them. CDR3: CASSSRVARNTEAFF. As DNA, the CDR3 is TGTGCCAGCAGCTCCAGGGTGGCCCGGAACACTGAAGCTTTCTTT.

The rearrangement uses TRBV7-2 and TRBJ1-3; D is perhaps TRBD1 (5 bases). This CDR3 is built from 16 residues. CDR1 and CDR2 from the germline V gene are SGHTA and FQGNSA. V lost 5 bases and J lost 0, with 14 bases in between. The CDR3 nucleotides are TGTGCCAGCAGCCGGCTACGGGGCGCCTCTGGAAACACCATATATTTT. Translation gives CASSRLRGASGNTIYF.

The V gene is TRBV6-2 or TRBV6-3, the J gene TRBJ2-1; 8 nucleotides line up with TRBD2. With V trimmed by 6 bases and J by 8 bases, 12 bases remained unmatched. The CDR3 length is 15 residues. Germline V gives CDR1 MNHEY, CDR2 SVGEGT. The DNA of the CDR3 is TGTGCCAGCAGAGCCGGGACTAGGGGAGCCGATGAGCAGTTCTTC. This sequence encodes CASRAGTRGADEQFF.

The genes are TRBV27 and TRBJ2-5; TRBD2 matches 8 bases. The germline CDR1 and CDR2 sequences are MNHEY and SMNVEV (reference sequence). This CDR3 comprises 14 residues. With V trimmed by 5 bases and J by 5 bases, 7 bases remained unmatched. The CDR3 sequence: CASSLRGGTETQYF. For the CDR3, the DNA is TGTGCCAGCAGTCTCCGGGGGGGCACGGAGACCCAGTACTTC.

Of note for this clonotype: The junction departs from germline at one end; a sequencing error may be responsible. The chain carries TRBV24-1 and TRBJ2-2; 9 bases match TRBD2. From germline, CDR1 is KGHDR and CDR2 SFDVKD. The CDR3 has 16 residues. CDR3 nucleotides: TGTGCTACCAGTGCCCCCAGCGGGAGGATGACCGGGGAGCTGTTTTTT. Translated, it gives CATSAPSGRMTGELFF.

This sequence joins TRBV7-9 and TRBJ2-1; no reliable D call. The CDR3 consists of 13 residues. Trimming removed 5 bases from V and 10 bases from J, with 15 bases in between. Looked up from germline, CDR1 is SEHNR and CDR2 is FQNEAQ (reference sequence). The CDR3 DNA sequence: TGTGCCAGCAGCCCAGGCGCGGTAAACGAGCAGTTCTTC. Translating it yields CASSPGAVNEQFF. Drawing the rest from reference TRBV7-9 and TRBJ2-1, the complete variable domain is DTGVSQNPRHKITKRGQNVTFRCDPISEHNRLYWYRQTLGQGPEFLTYFQNEAQLEKSRLLSDRFSAERPKGSFSTLEIQRTEQGDSAMYLCASSPGAVNEQFFGPGTRLTVL.

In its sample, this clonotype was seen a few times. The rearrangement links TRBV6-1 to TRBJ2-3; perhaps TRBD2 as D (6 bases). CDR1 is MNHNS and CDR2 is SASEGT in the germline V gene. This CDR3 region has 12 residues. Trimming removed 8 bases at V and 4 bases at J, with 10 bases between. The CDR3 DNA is TGTGCCAGCCGGAGGGCTGCAGATACGCAGTATTTT. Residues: CASRRAADTQYF.

The CDR3 nucleotides are TGTGCCAGCAAGCGGGACGACTACACAGATACGCAGTATTTT. Translated: CASKRDDYTDTQYF. The rearrangement links TRBV2 to TRBJ2-3; 7 bases are a match to TRBD2. Germline CDR1 is SNHLY and CDR2 is FYNNEI. V dropped 7 bases and J dropped 2; count of bases not matched to a gene: 6. This CDR3 is built from 14 residues.